The following is a T cell receptor beta chain sequence with its context. Its specificity is unknown. These data originate in a study of T cell responses to AZD1222 COVID-19 vaccine. With V trimmed by 0 bases and J by 5 bases, 9 bases remained unmatched. Germline V gene data show CDR1 as MGHRA and CDR2 as YSYEKL. The CDR3 length is 17 residues. Study-wide results and caveats: Two AZD1222 administrations were followed by greater Spike-specific TCR breadth and depth. Unmutated variant regions are reportedly targeted by nearly half of spike-specific TCRs. Repertoires were sampled only after the peak T cell response. Clonal diversity may have been underestimated in mostly white British donors.

The assay was immunoSEQ multiplex PCR, and TCRdb's table has in-frame clones only and misses some. The sample includes 100,000 to 150,000 clones, under 95% of them seen just once. The V gene is TRBV4-1, the J gene TRBJ2-2; 7 nucleotides match TRBD2. The sequencing here drew on peripheral blood, taken 28 days after the second AZD1222 dose. The receptor was derived from an adult who received the AZD1222 COVID-19 vaccine. CDR3 nucleotide sequence: TGCGCCAGCAGCCAAGAGGTCGGCGGGAGAGGGACCGGGGAGCTGTTTTTT. Protein: CASSQEVGGRGTGELFF.